Given below is one T cell receptor (beta chain) in context. The clone's antigen remains unknown. Base qualities are not recorded, but no much larger clone differs from it by a single base. TCRB CDR3 regions were amplified from 2 to 2.5 ug genomic DNA, or all available DNA if less, using the immunoSEQ assay. The multiplex PCR relied on 60 forward primers for TCR V beta segments and 13 reverse primers for J beta segments. To estimate reads per starting template, synthetic control templates were spiked into each sample at limiting dilution. Reads of 87 bp were generated by sequencing on the Illumina HiSeq System. The authors processed their data as follows. To remove PCR and sequencing errors, closely related sequences were merged with a nearest neighbor algorithm. TCR overlap was defined as the percentage of unique tumor TCR beta sequences that were also found in the peripheral blood of the same patient. Here the immuneACCESS table is served through TCRdb, limited to in-frame sequences with V and J called. Missing clones are a known gap in these copies; in checked studies unresolved V genes cover under half, and the rest lacks a known reason. V and J calls and clone size come straight from that table; D and trimming were deduced from the DNA. Here the sample has approximately 100,000 clones; 79% occur a single time. Almost 6% of the sample is taken by the ten largest.

Patients were selected on the basis of adequate residual fresh-frozen tumor tissue and more than two years of available survival data. Molecular status otherwise varied across the glioblastoma patients, but none of them carried an isocitrate dehydrogenase mutation. PBMC collection took place before vaccination, two weeks after the third vaccination, and at tumor progression if progression occurred. The Qiagen DNeasy Blood extraction Kit was used for extraction of genomic DNA. The sample originates from a study of glioma-infiltrating T cells after dendritic cell vaccination (dated by TCRdb to the mid-2010s). About the investigation overall: The cohort included some 15 glioblastoma patients drawn from Phase I and II dendritic cell vaccination trials, of whom 9 were newly diagnosed and 6 had recurrent disease. Between the early 2000s and the early 2010s, the patients were given dendritic cell vaccination pulsed with autologous tumor lysate. The vaccine consisted of monocyte-derived dendritic cells cultured approximately 7 days with IL-4 and GM-CSF, then pulsed overnight with autologous tumor lysate. Three intradermal dendritic cell vaccine injections were administered to patients at biweekly intervals in the arm below the axilla. Tumor-infiltrating lymphocyte content was quantified and tumor and blood repertoires were compared in dendritic cell-vaccinated glioblastoma patients by deep sequencing of TCR beta CDR3 regions. TCR sequencing metrics, including TIL content and tumor-blood repertoire overlap, were correlated with survival after dendritic cell vaccination.

What the study reported, not specific to this receptor: The cohort was small and heterogeneous, with few patients having full blood and tumor sets and even fewer initial-recurrent tumor pairs. Higher estimated pretreatment TIL content predicted longer time to progression and overall survival after dendritic cell vaccination. The response model built on TCR overlap across three groups was characterized as speculative, with prospective validation still needed. TCR clonality showed no direct relationship with survival, which suggests that a diverse polyclonal response may matter.

V sheds 5 bases and J sheds 2 bases, leaving 19 bases between their ends. Based on the germline V gene, the CDR1 and CDR2 sequences are SGHVS and FQNEAQ. The CDR3 holds 16 amino acids from the cysteine to the phenylalanine. Only the CDR3 part of the read is kept: 48 bases, read in frame from the first base. The sample consisted of blood, taken before dendritic cell vaccination. The TCR originated in a human donor with glioblastoma. The chain joins TRBV7-8 to TRBJ2-7; TRBD2 is possibly the D segment (7 matching bases). The CDR3: CASSPLWGGITYEQYF. In nucleotide form, the sequence is TGTGCCAGCAGCCCCCTATGGGGGGGCATAACCTACGAGCAGTACTTC.